This T cell receptor (beta chain) appears in the sequencing data of a study of blood T cell repertoires in COVID-19. Whole-study context: Donors in the United States, Italy and Spain gave samples during acute or convalescent COVID-19. T cells, B-cell-depleted T cells, or PBMCs provided the cDNA or gDNA that served as material.

In the authors' workflow: Reference gene primer amplification yielded estimated nucleated cell counts. Some clones are missing from TCRdb's copy, which holds only in-frame ones; the method was immunoSEQ multiplex PCR. V, J and clone size are those of that table, while D and trimming were read from the DNA. This sample has roughly 250,000 clones, with 84% found just once. This TCR came from a human donor in a cohort sampled during active COVID-19. Sequencing was done on a sample of peripheral blood.

This CDR3 reads CASSLGGRNTGELFF. In DNA, the CDR3 is TGTGCCAGCAGCTTGGGGGGGCGGAACACCGGGGAGCTGTTTTTT. The V gene is TRBV5-4, the J gene TRBJ2-2; possible D gene TRBD1, 6 bases. Germline CDR1 reads SGHNT; CDR2 reads YYREEE (reference sequence). This CDR3 has 15 amino acids. V lost 0 bases, J lost 1 base, and 7 bases lay in between.